This entry is about one T cell receptor beta chain. This clonotype was observed a few times. Its antigen is still unknown. Per-base quality was not reported, and no clone a single base away is much larger than it. CDR1 and CDR2 are read off the germline V gene as SNHLY and FYNNEI. Trimming removed 6 bases from V and 2 bases from J, leaving 16 bases between the germline ends. Measured from the cysteine to the phenylalanine, the CDR3 is 15 residues long. Only the CDR3 region is kept as DNA, spanning 45 bases read in frame from base 1. The data belong to a study of T-cell memory formation after mild COVID-19 (dated by TCRdb to 2020 to 2023). Regarding the complete study: TCR sequence clusters from the two donors were found to be largely donor specific. In a couple of donors, T-cell clones that expanded and contracted after mild COVID-19 were followed by sequencing TCRalpha and TCRbeta repertoires longitudinally. The cohort was made up of two young adult volunteers, one female and one male, who were previously healthy. Broad study findings and their caveats: Only two mild cases were covered by the study, and larger cohorts that include severe cases with pre-infection samples were considered necessary. The second-wave clones that peaked on day 37 were not confirmed to be SARS-CoV-2 specific. Contracting CD4+ clones were located mainly in the CM and EM memory subsets, whereas CD8+ clones were found to be enriched in EMRA. Clones contracting from day 15 to 85 had balanced CD4/CD8 phenotypes, while a second wave expanding from day 15 to 37 was biased towards CD4+. Some responding clones were detected in pre-infection memory, suggesting pre-existing cross-reactive memory T cells joined the SARS-CoV-2 response.

Ficoll-Paque density gradient centrifugation was used to isolate PBMCs. Sequencing instrument: Illumina NovaSeq 6000. Using 5'RACE with constant-segment primers, TCRalpha and TCRbeta cDNA libraries were constructed, with sample barcodes and unique molecular identifiers added in the process. RNA was extracted from every sample with Trizol reagent. Library amplification was performed in two PCR steps, and a second sample barcode and Illumina TruSeq adapters were introduced in the second step. Sequencing of libraries was performed on an Illumina NovaSeq with 2 x 150 bp paired-end reads. The authors' analysis ran thus. Reads were demultiplexed and collapsed into UMI-guided consensus sequences with migec v1.2.7. Using mixcr v2.1.11, UMI consensuses were aligned to TRA and TRB V and J templates and then assembled into clonotypes. A clonotype was counted as expanded or contracted only if both edgeR and NoisET called the change significant, with noise models trained on biological replicates. edgeR calls used a false discovery rate-adjusted p below 0.01 and a log2 fold-change threshold of 1. As an exploratory analysis of dynamics, max-normalized trajectories of the 1000 most abundant clonotypes were examined by PCA with hierarchical clustering. Separately sequenced CD4+ and CD8+ repertoires were used to assign a CD4 or CD8 phenotype to each responding clone. TCRdb itself trimmed the public reads at Q25 with fastp, ran MiXCR and retained productive beta chains. Every distinct CDR3 protein forms one entry, paired with its most common genes and DNA. TCRdb's processing, not the authors', yielded these V and J calls. Present in this sample are under 550,000 distinct CDR3 sequences, 18% of which were seen just once. Roughly 21% of the sample comes from the top ten.

This chain joins TRBV2 to TRBJ1-2; a weak D assignment points to TRBD1 (6 bases agree). Input material: PBMCs or a T cell subset sorted from them (not recorded which). This receptor was obtained from a man aged 18 to 29 who had mild COVID-19 (a few samples of this study predate the infection). The sample titles of this study are shuffled in the database, so cell type and time point are left out; the donor was told from shared clones. The CDR3 loop reads CASRETQGINYGYTF. The nucleotide sequence reads as follows: TGTGCCAGCAGAGAAACACAGGGCATCAACTATGGCTACACCTTC. The reference TRBV2 and TRBJ1-2 proteins fill in what lies around the CDR3, so the full variable domain reads EPEVTQTPSHQVTQMGQEVILRCVPISNHLYFYWYRQILGQKVEFLVSFYNNEISEKSEIFDDQFSVERPDGSNFTLKIRSTKLEDSAMYFCASRETQGINYGYTFGSGTRLTVV.